The sequence of this TCR beta chain was determined in a study of Ad26.COV2.S vaccination and SARS-CoV-2 variants. CDR3 length: 13 residues. The germline CDR1 and CDR2 sequences are KGHSH and LQKENI. V shed 4 bases and J shed 3 bases, with 9 bases lying between them. For this clone: The antigen remains unidentified.

Study-wide results and limits: Vaccine recipients posted higher spike-specific TCR breadth than their placebo counterparts.

Sequenced by immunoSEQ multiplex PCR; TCRdb stores in-frame clones only, minus some. Of some 180,000 clones listed, 87% are singletons. The receptor's source is a human donor who had recovered from COVID-19. Sequences were derived from peripheral blood, sampled after recovery from COVID-19. The chain joins TRBV18 to TRBJ1-1, with D unresolved. This CDR3 is CASSQILDTEAFF. For the CDR3, the DNA is TGTGCCAGCTCACAGATCCTAGACACTGAAGCTTTCTTT.